This T cell receptor (beta chain) was recovered during a study of blood T cell repertoires in COVID-19. Profiling relied on immunoSEQ multiplex PCR, and the TCRdb table lists in-frame clones only, not all of them. Among some 140,000 clones listed, 84% were seen once. Between the trimmed V and J ends, which lost 7 bases and 4 bases, there was a span of 14 bases. Germline lookup yields CDR1 LNHDA and CDR2 SQIVND (reference sequence). This CDR3 contains 14 residues. This clonotype was obtained from a man aged 60 to 69 with acute or convalescent COVID-19. V is TRBV19 and J is TRBJ1-5; D possibly corresponds to TRBD1 (5 bases). Sequences were obtained from peripheral blood. CDR3 region: CASTGHRDNQPQHF. CDR3 coding DNA: TGTGCCAGTACAGGACACCGAGATAATCAGCCCCAGCATTTT.